This T cell receptor beta chain was captured in a study of graft-versus-host responses after intestinal transplantation. For this clone: Its antigen is currently unknown.

V was clipped by 3 bases and J by 0 bases, with 8 bases between them. CDR3 length: 14 amino acids. Germline V gene sequence: CDR1 LNHDA, CDR2 SQIVND (reference sequence). Measured with immunoSEQ multiplex PCR; TCRdb has only the in-frame clones, and not every one. The sample consists of tens of thousands of clones, roughly 84% of them appearing once. The sequence was obtained from a human donor who was the organ donor for an intestinal transplant. The chain is built from TRBV19 and TRBJ1-2; a possible D gene is TRBD1 (6 bases). The sequencing used unstimulated CD4+ T cells sorted from spleen or lymph node cells, collected before transplant. CDR3 nucleotide sequence: TGTGCCAGTAGTATCGCAGGGGCTAACTATGGCTACACCTTC. Amino acids: CASSIAGANYGYTF. Supplemented by reference TRBV19 and TRBJ1-2, the full variable domain reads DGGITQSPKYLFRKEGQNVTLSCEQNLNHDAMYWYRQDPGQGLRLIYYSQIVNDFQKGDIAEGYSVSREKKESFPLTVTSAQKNPTAFYLCASSIAGANYGYTFGSGTRLTVV.